The 6 T cell receptor beta chains below come from one sample, sequenced in a study of blood T cell repertoires in COVID-19. Libraries were prepared by immunoSEQ multiplex PCR; TCRdb keeps only in-frame clonotypes and omits some of them. This table holds more than 70,000 clones, less than 90% found once. Sequencing used peripheral blood. Receptor source: a man in his sixties with acute or convalescent COVID-19.

J is TRBJ2-3 and V is TRBV29-1; TRBD2 aligns across 8 bases. CDR3 size: 15 residues. The germline CDR1 and CDR2 sequences are SQVTM and ANQGSEA. Trimming at V came to 1 base and at J to 4 bases, leaving 7 bases not matched to a gene. CDR3 loop: CSVEGRGGPADTQYF. The CDR3 nucleotides are TGCAGCGTTGAAGGCCGGGGGGGGCCGGCAGATACGCAGTATTTT.

The rearrangement joins TRBV18 to TRBJ1-1, with 10 bases matching TRBD1. From germline, CDR1 is KGHSH and CDR2 LQKENI. CDR3 size: 16 residues. J lost 0 bases, V lost 4 bases, and 5 bases had no gene match. Here the CDR3 reads CASSRGQGGMNTEAFF. CDR3 nucleotide sequence: TGTGCCAGCTCACGAGGACAGGGGGGCATGAACACTGAAGCTTTCTTT. The full variable domain, rest sourced from reference TRBV18 and TRBJ1-1, is NAGVMQNPRHLVRRRGQEARLRCSPMKGHSHVYWYRQLPEEGLKFMVYLQKENIIDESGMPKERFSAEFPKEGPSILRIQQVVRGDSAAYFCASSRGQGGMNTEAFFGQGTRLTVV.

The V call is TRBV9, the J call TRBJ1-5; TRBD1 is a possible D gene (5 bases). This CDR3 is built from 14 residues. Germline-derived CDR1 and CDR2 are SGDLS and YYNGEE. The V end lost 0 bases, the J end lost 6 bases, and 10 bases lay between the germline ends. The CDR3 DNA is TGTGCCAGCAGCGTAGGGGCAGGGTCTCAGCCCCAGCATTTT. It yields the protein CASSVGAGSQPQHF.

In its sample, this clone was seen once. The rearrangement uses TRBV9 and TRBJ2-7, with D possibly being TRBD1 (6 bases). The CDR3 is made up of 12 amino acids. V lost 0 bases, J lost 7 bases, and 8 bases lay in between. Germline values: CDR1 SGDLS, CDR2 YYNGEE. The CDR3 spells CASSVVGGEQYF. The CDR3, as DNA: TGTGCCAGCAGCGTAGTAGGGGGTGAGCAGTACTTC.

This rearrangement joins TRBV7-2 to TRBJ2-7, with D maybe TRBD1 (5 bases). With 5 bases removed from V and 6 bases from J, the gap between germline ends came to 11 bases. This CDR3 comprises 12 residues. Looked up from germline, CDR1 is SGHTA and CDR2 is FQGNSA. The CDR3 protein is CASSKYRSEQYF. The CDR3 DNA follows: TGTGCCAGCAGCAAATACAGGTCCGAGCAGTACTTC.

This clone appeared a single time. CDR3 in DNA: TGTGCCACCAGCAGAGATAGGGGGACTGAAGCTTTCTTT. Protein: CATSRDRGTEAFF. The chain carries TRBV15 and TRBJ1-1, with D possibly being TRBD1 (6 bases). CDR1 LNHNV and CDR2 YYDKDF come from the germline V gene (reference sequence). Deletions cut 0 bases from V and 5 bases from J, with 7 bases between. The CDR3 consists of 13 residues.